A selection of T cell receptor beta chains follows, all from one sample in a study of vaccination and CD4 T cells after COVID-19. TCRdb re-derived calls from the PCR reads in MiXCR, one entry per CDR3 protein. The data show some 20,000 distinct CDR3 sequences, roughly three fifths seen once. Sequences were derived from CD4+ T cells from blood, sampled before SARS-CoV-2 vaccination. These receptors were obtained from a human donor who had recovered from COVID-19. Each CDR3 is given with its conserved first and last residue. Not all rows give a size; the values are once, few, many and, for expanded clones, a class.

TRBV20-1 NA CSGEYQETQYF
TRBV7-2 few CASSSESGTGRGQPQHF
TRBV20-1 few CSVRTSGTYNEQFF
TRBV20-1 few CSAGTGGNQPQHF
TRBV27 NA CARTYVRRRQPQHF
TRBV27 few CASRNLQGGDQPQHF
TRBV24-1 NA CATSQAGFQPQHF
TRBV4-1 NA CASSQGFQGDTQYF
TRBV9 NA CASSVTLREGADTQYF
TRBV7-8 NA CASSLVPVGLYEQYF
TRBV7-6 NA CASSLRDEGGEAFF
TRBV27 few CASTHSTGNGDTQYF
TRBV20-1 NA CSARVGRNTEAFF
TRBV18 NA CASSPLDRGREGYTF
TRBV20-1 medium-sized CSARSDSLEKLFF
TRBV7-8 NA CASSLTHLAGGPTKTDTQYF
TRBV5-1 NA CASSSRETQYF
TRBV27 NA CASSFGTTNQPQHF
TRBV19 NA CASSILSSYNEQFF
TRBV15 NA CATSRDLGSSNEKLFF
TRBV7-9 NA CASSRGTGGWGDTEAFF
TRBV6-1 few CASSGDRQETQYF
TRBV7-9 NA CASSSSPGQGDYGYTF
TRBV19 few CASSRDRGRETQYF
TRBV12-3/TRBV12-4 NA CASSLANNGVTSTDTQYF
TRBV24-1 NA CATSDPDRGRETQYF
TRBV19 NA CASSGPGQENTGELFF
TRBV2 NA CASSEEGLAGEQYF
TRBV7-2 NA CASSLEASGRPYEQYF
TRBV2 NA CASSGNRHNTEAFF